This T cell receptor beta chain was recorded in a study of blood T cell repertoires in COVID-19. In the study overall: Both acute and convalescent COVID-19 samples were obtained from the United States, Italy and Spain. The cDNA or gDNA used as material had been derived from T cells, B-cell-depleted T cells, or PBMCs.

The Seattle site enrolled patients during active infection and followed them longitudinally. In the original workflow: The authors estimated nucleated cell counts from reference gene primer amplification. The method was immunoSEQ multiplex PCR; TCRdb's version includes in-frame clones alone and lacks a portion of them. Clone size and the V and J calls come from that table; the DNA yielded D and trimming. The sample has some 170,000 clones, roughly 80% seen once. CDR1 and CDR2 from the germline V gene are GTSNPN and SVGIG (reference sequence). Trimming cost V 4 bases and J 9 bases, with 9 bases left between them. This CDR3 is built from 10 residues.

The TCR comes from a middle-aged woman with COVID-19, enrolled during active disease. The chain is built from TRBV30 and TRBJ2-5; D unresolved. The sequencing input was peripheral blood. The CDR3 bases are TGTGCCTGGAACAAGTTTCCCCAGTACTTC. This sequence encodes CAWNKFPQYF.